This T cell receptor beta chain was captured in a study of T cell clonality in common variable immunodeficiency. Donors gave roughly 4.5 to 9 ml heparinized peripheral whole blood. Assay: immunoSEQ multiplex PCR; the TCRdb copy retains only in-frame clones and omits some. Sampling found around 29,000 clones, none seen once. This clone was found many times. The CDR3 is cut off 3 residues early in the read; its end comes from the germline J gene. CDR1 and CDR2 (germline): SGHNT, YENEEA. This CDR3 has 13 amino acids. The receptor was derived from a person aged 18-69 years in good health. The chain uses TRBV11-3 and TRBJ1-1; a weak D match, TRBD1 (5 bases). Sequenced input: peripheral blood mononuclear cells. CDR3 amino acids: CASSLGPRDVAFF. The covered CDR3 bases are TGTGCCAGCAGCTTAGGCCCCAGGGATGTA.